The 21 T cell receptor beta chains given below trace back to one sample, sequenced in a study of OX40 agonist ivuxolimab in advanced cancers. The protocol was immunoSEQ multiplex PCR, while the TCRdb copy is restricted to in-frame clones and leaves out a portion. The data show under 65,000 clones, with about 89% seen just once and around 20% held by the top ten. The sequencing here drew on CD4+ or CD8+ T cells sorted from blood, taken in a trial of the OX40 agonist ivuxolimab. These receptor sequences come from an adult with an advanced solid tumor such as melanoma, head and neck, liver or kidney cancer.

The chain joins TRBV27 to TRBJ2-1; 9 bases are a match to TRBD2. The germline CDR1 and CDR2 sequences are MNHEY and SMNVEV (reference sequence). CDR3 length: 13 residues. The ends lost 7 bases at V and 7 bases at J; junction bases unmatched: 5. DNA of the CDR3: TGTGCCAGCACGGCGGGGGGGGTGAATGAGCAGTTCTTC. Protein: CASTAGGVNEQFF.

This clone was recorded once. This sequence joins TRBV6-5 and TRBJ1-5, with 9 bases aligning to TRBD1. V lost 5 bases and J lost 7; bases outside the gene matches: 9. The CDR3 has 15 residues. Germline CDR1 is MNHEY and CDR2 is SVGAGI. CDR3 nucleotide sequence: TGTGCCAGCAGTATGGACAGGGGCTCGGGCCAGCCCCAGCATTTT. Translated, it gives CASSMDRGSGQPQHF.

The V and J genes are TRBV11-2 and TRBJ2-1; 15 bases align to TRBD2. Germline V lookup: CDR1 SGHAT, CDR2 FQNNGV. V gave up 5 bases and J gave up 5 bases; unmatched junction bases: 1. This CDR3 region has 15 residues. CDR3 DNA: TGTGCCAGCAGCCGGACTAGCGGGGGGGACAATGAGCAGTTCTTC. Residues: CASSRTSGGDNEQFF.

The chain recombines TRBV4-1 with TRBJ1-2; tentatively, D is TRBD1 (6 bases). The length of the CDR3 is 17 residues. Germline CDR1 is MGHRA and CDR2 is YSYEKL. Trimming stripped 0 bases from V and 4 bases from J, with 18 bases between. This CDR3 reads CASSQDDLTGVRYGYTF. CDR3 sequence (DNA): TGCGCCAGCAGCCAAGATGATTTGACAGGCGTTCGCTATGGCTACACCTTC.

The chain links TRBV7-9 to TRBJ2-3; 10 nucleotides align to TRBD1. The CDR3 spans 15 residues. In germline, CDR1 is SEHNR, CDR2 FQNEAQ (reference sequence). J gave up 2 bases and V 10 bases, and 9 bases lay outside the gene matches. DNA of the CDR3: TGTGCCACTTTCCCGGGACAGGGGATCACAGATACGCAGTATTTT. Amino acid sequence: CATFPGQGITDTQYF. Variable domain in full (rest from reference TRBV7-9 and TRBJ2-3): DTGVSQNPRHKITKRGQNVTFRCDPISEHNRLYWYRQTLGQGPEFLTYFQNEAQLEKSRLLSDRFSAERPKGSFSTLEIQRTEQGDSAMYLCATFPGQGITDTQYFGPGTRLTVL.

The chain is built from TRBV28 and TRBJ2-1; D may be TRBD1 (6 bases). The CDR3 length is 14 residues. The germline V gene has CDR1 MDHEN and CDR2 SYDVKM. V was cut by 6 bases and J by 1 base, with 10 bases left in between. CDR3 coding DNA: TGTGCCAGCAGGGTTACAGGGTCCTACAATGAGCAGTTCTTC. The encoded protein is CASRVTGSYNEQFF. The full variable domain, its missing parts supplied by reference TRBV28 and TRBJ2-1, is DVKVTQSSRYLVKRTGEKVFLECVQDMDHENMFWYRQDPGLGLRLIYFSYDVKMKEKGDIPEGYSVSREKKERFSLILESASTNQTSMYLCASRVTGSYNEQFFGPGTRLTVL.

This chain connects TRBV7-8 to TRBJ2-7; tentatively, D is TRBD2 (5 bases). This CDR3 contains 14 residues. The germline V gene has CDR1 SGHVS and CDR2 FQNEAQ. V lost 4 bases, J lost 2 bases, and 12 bases lay in between. DNA of the CDR3: TGTGCCAGCAGCTACTCGGGATTCACCTACGAGCAGTACTTC. This gives the protein CASSYSGFTYEQYF.

The V call is TRBV2, the J call TRBJ2-2; no firm D call. Trimming pared 1 base from V and 2 bases from J, leaving 11 bases between. Germline CDR1 SNHLY, CDR2 FYNNEI. The CDR3 has 16 residues. The CDR3 reads CASSEETQANTGELFF. The DNA for the CDR3 is TGTGCCAGCAGTGAAGAAACCCAGGCCAACACCGGGGAGCTGTTTTTT. Together with reference TRBV2 and TRBJ2-2, the CDR3 gives the full variable domain: EPEVTQTPSHQVTQMGQEVILRCVPISNHLYFYWYRQILGQKVEFLVSFYNNEISEKSEIFDDQFSVERPDGSNFTLKIRSTKLEDSAMYFCASSEETQANTGELFFGEGSRLTVL.

The CDR3 loop is CASSQGASGRRYEQYF. The CDR3, as DNA: TGTGCCAGCAGCCAAGGGGCCTCGGGCCGGCGCTACGAGCAGTACTTC. The rearrangement uses TRBV4-2 and TRBJ2-7; D remains unclear. Germline V gives CDR1 LGHNA, CDR2 YNFKEQ. The CDR3 consists of 16 residues. Trimming shortened V by 1 base and J by 3 bases, and 16 bases separated the two germline ends.

The chain links TRBV7-9 to TRBJ2-3, with no clear D. Germline CDR1 reads SEHNR; CDR2 reads FQNEAQ (reference sequence). This CDR3 has 15 residues. V dropped 1 base and J dropped 4 bases, with 12 bases sitting between them. CDR3 protein: CASSLVLSLADTQYF. In DNA form, the CDR3 reads TGTGCCAGCAGCTTAGTACTGAGCCTCGCAGATACGCAGTATTTT.

This clone has just one count. This chain uses TRBV4-1 with TRBJ1-5; no firm D call. V was shortened by 1 base and J by 2 bases, with 6 bases between the two germline ends. The V gene's germline CDR1 is MGHRA and CDR2 YSYEKL. CDR3 size: 14 residues. The CDR3 DNA sequence: TGCGCCAGCAGCCAAGCCGACGGCAATCAGCCCCAGCATTTT. The encoded protein is CASSQADGNQPQHF.

The chain has TRBV7-9 and TRBJ1-1; tentative D call: TRBD1 (5 bases). Germline CDR1 and CDR2: SEHNR and FQNEAQ (reference sequence). The CDR3 length is 13 residues. The V end lost 5 bases, the J end lost 2 bases, and 9 bases lay between the germline ends. The CDR3 DNA is TGTGCCAGCAGCCTGGACACAAACACTGAAGCTTTCTTT. Its protein is CASSLDTNTEAFF.

This chain uses TRBV28 with TRBJ1-2; D is perhaps TRBD1 (6 bases). The CDR3 is made up of 14 amino acids. V was clipped by 3 bases and J by 4 bases, with 12 bases between them. In germline, CDR1 is MDHEN, CDR2 SYDVKM. In DNA, the CDR3 is TGTGCCAGCAGTTTGGGGGGCTTGGGCTATGGCTACACCTTC. Translation gives CASSLGGLGYGYTF.

This chain links TRBV27 with TRBJ1-2; no firm D call. Deletions cut 11 bases from V and 6 bases from J, with 19 bases between. This CDR3 contains 13 residues. Germline loops: CDR1 MNHEY, CDR2 SMNVEV (reference sequence). This chain's CDR3 is CASKLQSTDGYTF. CDR3 nucleotides: TGTGCCTCAAAACTCCAATCGACGGATGGCTACACCTTC.

The chain has TRBV7-9 and TRBJ2-1; no definite D call. The CDR3 length is 11 residues. The V and J ends lost 8 bases and 3 bases respectively, with 5 bases between them. Per the germline V gene, CDR1 is SEHNR and CDR2 is FQNEAQ (reference sequence). CDR3 residues: CASPDYNEQFF. The CDR3 nucleotides are TGTGCCAGCCCAGACTACAATGAGCAGTTCTTC.

The chain employs TRBV29-1 and TRBJ2-5; D perhaps matches TRBD2 (6 bases). In germline, CDR1 is SQVTM, CDR2 ANQGSEA. This CDR3 spans 13 amino acids. V lost 3 bases and J 7 bases, leaving 15 bases between the germline ends. Here the CDR3 reads CSVDGGSEGTQYF. The DNA of the CDR3 is TGCAGCGTTGACGGGGGTTCCGAGGGGACCCAGTACTTC. The variable domain in full, completed from reference TRBV29-1 and TRBJ2-5, reads SAVISQKPSRDICQRGTSLTIQCQVDSQVTMMFWYRQQPGQSLTLIATANQGSEATYESGFVIDKFPISRPNLTFSTLTVSNMSPEDSSIYLCSVDGGSEGTQYFGPGTRLLVL.

V gene TRBV6-1 combines with J gene TRBJ2-3, with TRBD2 matching 8 bases. The CDR3 runs to 12 residues. CDR1 is MNHNS and CDR2 is SASEGT in the germline V gene. DNA for the CDR3: TGTGGCGGGGGGCCTGCACAGATTGCGCAGTATTTT. Encoded protein: CGGGPAQIAQYF.

This clone was recorded once. The chain couples TRBV19 to TRBJ1-6; D is unclear. The V gene's germline CDR1 is LNHDA and CDR2 SQIVND (reference sequence). Trimming removed 0 bases at V and 7 bases at J, with 1 base between. The CDR3 runs to 12 residues. CDR3 loop: CASSIENSPLHF. The CDR3 nucleotides are TGTGCCAGTAGTATAGAAAATTCACCCCTCCACTTT.

The chain links TRBV7-6 to TRBJ2-2; D is undetermined. V lost 4 bases to trimming and J lost 5 bases, with 11 bases between them. The CDR3 is made up of 14 amino acids. Per the germline V gene, CDR1 is SGHVS and CDR2 is FNYEAQ. CDR3 coding DNA: TGTGCCAGCAGCTACGAGGTCGGAACCGGGGAGCTGTTTTTT. This sequence encodes CASSYEVGTGELFF.

The V and J genes are TRBV7-6 and TRBJ2-5, with D maybe TRBD1 (6 bases). Germline CDR1 SGHVS, CDR2 FNYEAQ. The CDR3 spans 14 residues. The V end was cut by 5 bases, the J end by 1 base, with 11 bases between. CDR3 DNA: TGTGCCAGCAGCCCCGGACAGAGCCAAGAGACCCAGTACTTC. Its protein product is CASSPGQSQETQYF.

This chain joins TRBV6-5 and TRBJ2-7; weak D call: TRBD1 (5 bases). Looked up from germline, CDR1 is MNHEY and CDR2 is SVGAGI. With 7 bases removed from V and 5 bases from J, the gap between germline ends came to 21 bases. The CDR3 contains 15 residues. DNA for the CDR3: TGTGCCAGCACCGTAAGCCCCGCAGGGAAGGACGAGCAGTACTTC. The encoded protein is CASTVSPAGKDEQYF.